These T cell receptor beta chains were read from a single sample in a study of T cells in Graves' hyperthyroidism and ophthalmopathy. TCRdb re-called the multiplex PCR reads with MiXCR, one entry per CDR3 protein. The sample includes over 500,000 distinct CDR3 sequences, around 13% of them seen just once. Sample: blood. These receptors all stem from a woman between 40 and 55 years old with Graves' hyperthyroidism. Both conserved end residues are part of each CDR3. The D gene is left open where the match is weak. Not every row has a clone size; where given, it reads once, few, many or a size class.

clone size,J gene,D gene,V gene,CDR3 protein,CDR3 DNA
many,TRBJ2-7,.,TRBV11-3,CASSFRLTNSYEQYF,TGTGCCAGCAGCTTCCGATTAACTAACTCCTACGAGCAGTACTTC
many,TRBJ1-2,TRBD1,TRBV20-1,CSALTGEGSYGYTF,TGCAGTGCTCTTACAGGGGAAGGGAGCTATGGCTACACCTTC
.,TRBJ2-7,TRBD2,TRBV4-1,CASSQPSRASGAYEQYF,TGCGCCAGCAGCCAACCTAGTCGGGCTAGCGGAGCGTACGAGCAGTACTTC
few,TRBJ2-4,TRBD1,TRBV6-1,CASRSGTAQDKNIQYF,TGTGCCAGCAGATCCGGGACAGCCCAGGACAAAAACATTCAGTACTTC
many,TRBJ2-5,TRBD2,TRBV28,CASSFSHAVAGPPETQYF,TGTGCCAGCAGTTTTAGCCACGCGGTAGCGGGCCCACCGGAGACCCAGTACTTC
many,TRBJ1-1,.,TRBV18,CASSPPRGTMNTEAFF,TGTGCCAGCTCACCACCGCGGGGGACCATGAACACTGAAGCTTTCTTT
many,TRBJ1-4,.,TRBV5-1,CASSLGFAEKLFF,TGCGCCAGCAGCTTGGGATTCGCAGAAAAACTGTTTTTT
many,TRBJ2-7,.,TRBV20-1,CSALLYEQYF,TGCAGTGCTTTACTGTACGAGCAGTACTTC
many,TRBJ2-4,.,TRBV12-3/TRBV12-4,CASSLAAVAKNIQYF,TGTGCCAGCAGTTTAGCCGCCGTAGCCAAAAACATTCAGTACTTC
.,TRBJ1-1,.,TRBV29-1,CSVEKRTGMNTEAFF,TGCAGCGTTGAAAAAAGAACAGGGATGAACACTGAAGCTTTCTTT
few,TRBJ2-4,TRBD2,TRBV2,CASSEAGGGGVQYF,TGTGCCAGCAGTGAGGCGGGGGGCGGGGGGGTTCAGTACTTC